This T cell receptor (beta chain) came from a study of blood T cell repertoires in COVID-19 (dated by TCRdb to between 2020 and 2021). Looking at the study overall: Samples covering the acute and convalescent phases of COVID-19 were provided by collaborators in the United States, Italy and Spain. The prospective study material was composed of cDNA or gDNA derived from T cells, B-cell-depleted T cells, or PBMCs. The samples were drawn from two sources: the first 160 participants of the ongoing ImmuneRACE study, and fewer than 1,500 subjects contributed by 6 global collaborators. Deeply sampled blood TCRbeta repertoires from subjects exposed to, actively infected with, or recovered from COVID-19 were included in the dataset. The sample metadata nearly always contained a de-identified subject ID, COVID-19 status, age in years and sex. The repertoires were released in a freely available public database intended as a resource for research on the immune response to SARS-CoV-2. HLA class I and class II types, where available, came from metadata supplied by the sample provider rather than from assay-based typing.

Paper-wide results and their limitations: How much clinical and demographic metadata was included differed by source and by participant, and the metadata was provided uncurated.

Measured from the cysteine to the phenylalanine, the CDR3 is 13 residues long. The sequence is cut down to CDR3 DNA, 39 bases in frame from base 1. Looking up the germline V gene yields CDR1 KGHSH and CDR2 LQKENI. A distance of 14 bases separates the germline ends of V and J, which lose 6 bases and 8 bases respectively. Participants in the prospective study were enrolled through a virtual design, were aged roughly 18 to 100 years, and lived in about 25 United States geographic areas. In the prospective study, participants were assigned to cohorts based on the clinical history participants reported in a screening survey and a study questionnaire. Recovered participants in ImmuneRACE Cohort 3 were defined as having two consecutive negative NP/OP PCR tests, clearance from a healthcare professional, or resolution of symptoms. Mobile phlebotomists in the prospective study collected whole blood, serum and a nasopharyngeal or oropharyngeal swab from every participant. Additional blood draws and questionnaires over an approximately two-month period could optionally be provided by prospective study participants. Before DNA extraction, prospective study blood samples were shipped either frozen or at room temperature.

TCRbeta CDR3 regions were amplified from genomic DNA by means of the immunoSEQ Assay, a bias-controlled multiplex PCR. The original methods were these. Nucleated cell counts per sample were estimated from amplification of reference gene primers within the assay. To quantify the absolute abundance of each unique TCRbeta CDR3 rearrangement, sequence reads were collapsed and filtered. For each sample, productive Simpson clonality was calculated as the square root of Simpson's diversity index across productive rearrangements. The table comes from immuneACCESS by way of TCRdb, which keeps in-frame sequences with V and J called. Part of the clones is missing from these tables; in studies checked, under half for an unresolved V gene and the rest for unknown reasons. That table gives V, J and clone size, and the DNA gave D and trimming. The sample yields 150,000 to 250,000 clones; roughly 82% were counted once. The ten largest account for 12% of the sample.

Comment on this clone: It lacks a known antigen. The input lacks base qualities; no much larger clone sits a single base away.

The receptor was isolated from a middle-aged man who had recovered from COVID-19. What was sequenced was PBMCs or T cells enriched from blood (not recorded which). The sequence joins TRBV18 to TRBJ2-1; the D gene remains uncertain. CDR3 protein: CASSPLPGDEQFF. The nucleotide sequence is TGTGCCAGCTCCCCCCTACCAGGCGATGAGCAGTTCTTC.